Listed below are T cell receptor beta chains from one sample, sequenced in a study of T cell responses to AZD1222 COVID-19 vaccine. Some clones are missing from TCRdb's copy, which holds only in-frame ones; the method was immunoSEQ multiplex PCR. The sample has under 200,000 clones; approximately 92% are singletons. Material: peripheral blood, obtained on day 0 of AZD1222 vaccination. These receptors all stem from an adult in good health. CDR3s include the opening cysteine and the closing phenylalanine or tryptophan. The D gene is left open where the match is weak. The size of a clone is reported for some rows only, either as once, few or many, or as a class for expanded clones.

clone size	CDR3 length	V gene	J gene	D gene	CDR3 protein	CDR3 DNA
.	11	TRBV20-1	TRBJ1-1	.	CSASGGTEAFF	TGCAGTGCTTCGGGGGGCACTGAAGCTTTCTTT
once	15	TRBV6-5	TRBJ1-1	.	CASSYEYYSNTEAFF	TGTGCCAGCAGTTACGAGTATTATTCGAACACTGAAGCTTTCTTT
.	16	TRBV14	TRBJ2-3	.	CASSQDNGGGIDTQYF	TGTGCCAGCAGCCAAGATAACGGGGGAGGTATTGATACGCAGTATTTT
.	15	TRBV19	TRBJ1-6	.	CASSFGAFGLSPLHF	TGTGCCAGTAGTTTCGGGGCCTTCGGTCTGTCACCCCTCCACTTT
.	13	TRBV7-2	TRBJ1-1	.	CASSRGDNTEAFF	TGTGCCAGCAGCCGGGGGGACAACACTGAAGCTTTCTTT
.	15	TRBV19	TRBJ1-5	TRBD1	CASSIFGQGGQPQHF	TGTGCCAGTAGTATATTCGGACAGGGAGGACAGCCCCAGCATTTT
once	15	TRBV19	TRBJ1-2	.	CASSTAGTPNYGYTF	TGTGCCAGTAGTACCGCCGGGACACCTAACTATGGCTACACCTTC
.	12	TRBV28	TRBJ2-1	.	CASNVGAGQSFF	TGTGCCAGCAACGTGGGAGCGGGACAGTCGTTCTTC
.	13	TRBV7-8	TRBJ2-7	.	CASSFRWDAEQYF	TGTGCCAGCAGCTTTCGTTGGGACGCCGAGCAGTACTTC
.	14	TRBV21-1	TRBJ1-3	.	CASSKVCSGNTIYF	TGTGCCAGCAGCAAAGTGTGCTCTGGAAACACCATATATTTT
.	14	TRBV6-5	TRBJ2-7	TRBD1	CASSLGTGWNEQYF	TGTGCCAGCAGTCTCGGGACAGGGTGGAACGAGCAGTACTTC
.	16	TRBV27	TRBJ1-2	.	CASSFKGLPLGYGYTF	TGTGCCAGCAGTTTTAAGGGACTCCCACTAGGCTATGGCTACACCTTC
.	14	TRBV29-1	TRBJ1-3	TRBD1	CSVRQGQGRNTIYF	TGCAGCGTAAGACAGGGCCAAGGGAGAAACACCATATATTTT
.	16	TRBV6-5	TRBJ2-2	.	CASSYSRRTNTGELFF	TGTGCCAGCAGTTACTCGCGCCGCACGAACACCGGGGAGCTGTTTTTT
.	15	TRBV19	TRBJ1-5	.	CASSIAGEGNQPQHF	TGTGCCAGTAGTATCGCAGGGGAGGGCAATCAGCCCCAGCATTTT
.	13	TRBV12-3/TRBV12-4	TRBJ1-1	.	CASSLSDRRAAFF	TGTGCCAGCAGTTTGTCAGACCGGCGGGCCGCTTTCTTT
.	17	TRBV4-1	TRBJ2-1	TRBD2	CASSPGVGRGKVNEQFF	TGCGCCAGCAGCCCAGGAGTCGGGCGGGGGAAAGTAAATGAGCAGTTCTTC
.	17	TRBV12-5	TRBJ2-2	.	CASGLVQGTGNTGELFF	TGTGCTAGTGGTTTGGTACAAGGAACAGGCAACACCGGGGAGCTGTTTTTT
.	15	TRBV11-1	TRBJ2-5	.	CASSFWGAPQETQYF	TGTGCCAGCAGCTTTTGGGGGGCACCCCAAGAGACCCAGTACTTC
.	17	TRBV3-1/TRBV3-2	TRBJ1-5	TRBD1	CASSHPTGANSNQPQHF	TGTGCCAGCAGCCACCCCACAGGGGCCAATAGCAATCAGCCCCAGCATTTT
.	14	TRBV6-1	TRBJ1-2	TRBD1	CASSERQGAEGYTF	TGTGCCAGCAGTGAAAGACAGGGGGCGGAAGGCTACACCTTC
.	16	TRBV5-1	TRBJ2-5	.	CASSLPGRRDLETQYF	TGCGCCAGCAGCTTGCCAGGGAGAAGGGATTTGGAGACCCAGTACTTC
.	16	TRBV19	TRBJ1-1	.	CASKGLSFGEGTEAFF	TGTGCCAGTAAAGGACTCTCATTCGGGGAGGGCACTGAAGCTTTCTTT
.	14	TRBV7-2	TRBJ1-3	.	CASKDGTKTNTIYF	TGTGCCAGCAAGGATGGGACGAAAACAAACACCATATATTTT
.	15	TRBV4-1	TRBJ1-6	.	CASSQESVGNSPLHF	TGCGCCAGCAGTCAAGAATCGGTCGGGAATTCACCCCTCCACTTT
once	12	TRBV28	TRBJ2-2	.	CASSLPTGELFF	TGTGCCAGCAGTTTACCGACCGGGGAGCTGTTTTTT
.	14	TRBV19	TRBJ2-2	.	CASSMGARTGELFF	TGTGCCAGTAGTATGGGGGCGCGGACCGGGGAGCTGTTTTTT
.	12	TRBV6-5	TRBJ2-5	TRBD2	CASSWGGETQYF	TGTGCCAGCAGTTGGGGGGGGGAGACCCAGTACTTC
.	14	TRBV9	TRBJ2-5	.	CASSLGTQQETQYF	TGTGCCAGCAGCTTGGGGACTCAGCAAGAGACCCAGTACTTC
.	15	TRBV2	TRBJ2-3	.	CASSVGSGSTDTQYF	TGTGCCAGCAGTGTCGGTAGCGGTAGCACAGATACGCAGTATTTT
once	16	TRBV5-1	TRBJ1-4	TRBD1	CASSPTPTGEAEKLFF	TGCGCCAGCAGCCCCACCCCGACAGGGGAAGCTGAAAAACTGTTTTTT
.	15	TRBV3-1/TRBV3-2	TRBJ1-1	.	CASSQALGANTEAFF	TGTGCCAGCAGCCAAGCTCTGGGGGCGAACACTGAAGCTTTCTTT
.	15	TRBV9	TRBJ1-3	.	CASSGYTDSGNTIYF	TGTGCCAGCAGCGGCTACACGGACTCTGGAAACACCATATATTTT